This entry concerns a single TCR beta chain. Its specificity is unknown. This CDR3 is also generated by other DNA sequences in the sample. It was with 60 Vbeta and 13 Jbeta primers that the PCR ran. Produced via immunoSEQ multiplex PCR; TCRdb's table is partial and in-frame only. Among about 97,000 clones listed, 73% were seen once. Germline loops: CDR1 SGHDN, CDR2 FVKESK. The CDR3 is 16 residues long. Trimming at V came to 4 bases and at J to 7 bases, leaving 10 bases not matched to a gene. The record originates from a study of cytomegalovirus exposure and HLA in healthy donors. Study-level results: Productive status was seen about 87% or about 30% of the time for most TCR beta V segments in an earlier analysis.

The J gene is TRBJ2-7, the V gene TRBV14; 13 positions agree with TRBD2. This receptor was obtained from a man aged 40-55 years in good health and CMV-seronegative. The sample consisted of PBMCs. The CDR3 region has the DNA TGTGCCAGCAGCCGAGGTACGACTAGCGGGGGGTATGAGCAGTACTTC. Translated: CASSRGTTSGGYEQYF.